This TCR beta chain is drawn from a study of CD8 T cells in ankylosing spondylitis. Study findings and constraints: Within peripheral blood, clones linked to disease were CD8+ and relatively rare. In the blood and synovial fluid of reactive arthritis, some motif variants had been previously reported. From matched ankylosing spondylitis synovial fluid, disease-linked clones were reportedly recovered at significantly enriched levels. A TCR beta motif of eight highly homologous variants appeared characteristic of ankylosing spondylitis blood.

In making TCR beta libraries, quantitative 5'-RACE with molecular barcodes was used. TCRdb processed the 5' RACE reads anew with MiXCR; each CDR3 protein has one entry. The sample contains approximately 520,000 distinct CDR3 sequences, about 5.7% of which appear only once. V was trimmed by 7 bases and J by 9 bases, leaving 19 bases between them. The CDR3 spans 13 residues. Germline V gene data show CDR1 as SQVTM and CDR2 as ANQGSEA. Only a few counts were recorded for this clonotype. What it binds is not known. The chain uses TRBV29-1 and TRBJ2-4, with D perhaps matching TRBD1 or TRBD2 (5 bases each). The TCR comes from a male donor with ankylosing spondylitis. Sequenced material: blood, either unsorted or a sorted T cell fraction (not recorded which). The CDR3 here is CSALDRGQSIQYF. In nucleotides, the CDR3 is TGCAGCGCTCTAGACAGAGGGCAGTCCATTCAGTACTTC.